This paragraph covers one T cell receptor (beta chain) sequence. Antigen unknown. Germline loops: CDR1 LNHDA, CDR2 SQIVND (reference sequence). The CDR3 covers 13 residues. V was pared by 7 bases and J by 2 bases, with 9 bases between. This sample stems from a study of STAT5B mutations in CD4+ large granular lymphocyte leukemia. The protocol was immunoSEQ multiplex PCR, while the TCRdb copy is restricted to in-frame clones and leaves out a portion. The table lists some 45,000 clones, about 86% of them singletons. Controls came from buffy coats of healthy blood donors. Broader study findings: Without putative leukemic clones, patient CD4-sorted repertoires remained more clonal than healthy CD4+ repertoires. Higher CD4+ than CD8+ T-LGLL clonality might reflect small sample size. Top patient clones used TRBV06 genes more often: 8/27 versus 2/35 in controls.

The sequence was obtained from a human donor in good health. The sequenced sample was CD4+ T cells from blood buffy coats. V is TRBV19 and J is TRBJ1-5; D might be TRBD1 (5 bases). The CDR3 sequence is CASTARGNQPQHF. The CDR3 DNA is TGTGCCAGTACGGCCAGGGGCAATCAGCCCCAGCATTTT.